The 3 T cell receptor beta chains below all came from one sample that was sequenced in a study of graft-versus-host responses after intestinal transplantation. TCRdb keeps only in-frame clones here, not all; method: immunoSEQ multiplex PCR. The sample has some 140,000 clones, 80% to 95% seen once. No antigen is known for these receptors. Material: unstimulated CD4+ T cells sorted from spleen or lymph node cells, obtained before intestinal transplant. Receptor source: a human donor who received an intestinal transplant.

J is TRBJ2-2 and V is TRBV5-1; 16 nucleotides agree with TRBD2. V shed 9 bases, J shed 0 bases, and the junction held 11 bases outside the gene matches. The CDR3 spans 19 residues. The germline CDR1 and CDR2 sequences are SGHRS and YFSETQ. As DNA, the CDR3 is TGCGCCACCAAACCCGGGACTAGCGGGAGGGCAACGAACACCGGGGAGCTGTTTTTT. It codes for CATKPGTSGRATNTGELFF.

This clone came up once. The chain carries TRBV10-3 and TRBJ2-3; the D gene is possibly TRBD1 (6 bases). V shed 6 bases and J shed 1 base, with 11 bases lying between them. CDR3 size: 14 residues. The germline V gene has CDR1 ENHRY and CDR2 SYGVKD. The CDR3 sequence: CAIRRDKGTDTQYF. The CDR3 DNA is TGTGCCATCAGAAGGGACAAGGGCACAGATACGCAGTATTTT.

The chain couples TRBV7-3 to TRBJ2-6; D call uncertain. The CDR3 runs to 14 residues. The germline V gene encodes CDR1 SGHTA and CDR2 FQGTGA. V shed 2 bases and J shed 2 bases, with 4 bases lying between them. The CDR3 nucleotides read TGTGCCAGCAGCTTATCCGCTGGGGCCAACGTCCTGACTTTC. It codes for CASSLSAGANVLTF.